Presented here are 14 T cell receptor beta chains from one specimen sequenced in a study of blood T cell repertoires in COVID-19. Assay: immunoSEQ multiplex PCR; the TCRdb copy retains only in-frame clones and omits some. Here the sample spans about 81,000 clones, about 91% being singletons. Material for sequencing was peripheral blood. Receptors were obtained from a man between 65 and 80 years old with active or convalescent COVID-19.

The genes are TRBV6-2 or TRBV6-3 and TRBJ1-5, with TRBD1 identical over 7 bases. The germline V gene has CDR1 MNHEY and CDR2 SVGEGT. The junction had 10 bases not matched to a gene; V was cut back by 2 bases and J by 0 bases. This CDR3 has 18 amino acids. CDR3 DNA: TGTGCCAGCAGTTACCCAAGAGGGACAGATTATAGCAATCAGCCCCAGCATTTT. This translates into CASSYPRGTDYSNQPQHF.

The chain has TRBV27 and TRBJ2-7, with 7 bases identical to TRBD1. The CDR3 consists of 14 residues. The trim removed 5 bases at V and 2 bases at J, leaving 6 bases unmatched. From germline, CDR1 is MNHEY and CDR2 SMNVEV (reference sequence). This CDR3 reads CASSPDRDPYEQYF. CDR3 nucleotide sequence: TGTGCCAGCAGTCCCGACAGGGACCCCTACGAGCAGTACTTC.

This sequence joins TRBV2 and TRBJ2-4; weak D call: TRBD1 (7 bases). This CDR3 contains 16 residues. Germline CDR1 and CDR2: SNHLY and FYNNEI. V gave up 4 bases and J gave up 3 bases, with 16 bases separating them. CDR3 in amino acids: CASSVFPQGGKNIQYF. CDR3 in DNA: TGTGCCAGCAGTGTCTTCCCCCAGGGGGGCAAAAACATTCAGTACTTC.

The chain is built from TRBV7-2 and TRBJ1-2; 7 bases are a match to TRBD1. The germline gives CDR1 SGHTA, CDR2 FQGNSA. Unmatched junction bases numbered 5, after V lost 5 bases and J lost 2 bases. The CDR3 runs 14 residues. The CDR3 bases are TGTGCCAGCAGCCCCGAGACAGGGAACTATGGCTACACCTTC. Protein: CASSPETGNYGYTF. The full variable domain, with the rest looked up from reference TRBV7-2 and TRBJ1-2, is GAGVSQSPSNKVTEKGKDVELRCDPISGHTALYWYRQSLGQGLEFLIYFQGNSAPDKSGLPSDRFSAERTGGSVSTLTIQRTQQEDSAVYLCASSPETGNYGYTFGSGTRLTVV.

V and J are TRBV6-5 and TRBJ2-3; D unclear. V dropped 2 bases and J dropped 3 bases, with 6 bases sitting between them. The germline V gene has CDR1 MNHEY and CDR2 SVGAGI. The CDR3 extends over 13 amino acids. The CDR3: CASSYQITDTQYF. CDR3 bases: TGTGCCAGCAGTTACCAGATTACAGATACGCAGTATTTT.

The genes are TRBV5-1 and TRBJ1-4; 9 nucleotides match TRBD1. Trimming took 4 bases from V and 2 from J; bases not matched to a gene: 3. The length of the CDR3 is 15 residues. Germline lookup yields CDR1 SGHRS and CDR2 YFSETQ. CDR3 DNA sequence: TGCGCCAGCAGCGCAGGGACAGGGACTAATGAAAAACTGTTTTTT. The encoded protein is CASSAGTGTNEKLFF.

This clone was recorded once. The rearrangement links TRBV7-9 to TRBJ2-5, with TRBD1 as a possible D gene (6 bases). The CDR3 extends over 14 amino acids. V was pared by 5 bases and J by 7 bases, with 17 bases between. The germline V gene encodes CDR1 SEHNR and CDR2 FQNEAQ (reference sequence). In DNA form, the CDR3 reads TGTGCCAGCAGCCGGCTGGACAGTTCACGGACCCAGTACTTC. This encodes CASSRLDSSRTQYF.

The chain is built from TRBV2 and TRBJ1-2; TRBD1 matches at 9 bases. Losses at the gene ends were 2 bases for V and 4 bases for J; bases not matched to a gene: 5. The V gene's germline CDR1 is SNHLY and CDR2 FYNNEI. CDR3 length: 15 amino acids. The CDR3 sequence: CASSEQQGAIYGYTF. The CDR3 nucleotides are TGTGCCAGCAGTGAACAACAGGGGGCGATCTATGGCTACACCTTC.

The chain employs TRBV5-6 and TRBJ2-2; D ambiguous. Trimming removed 5 bases from V and 4 bases from J, with 6 bases in between. In germline, CDR1 is SGHDT, CDR2 YYEEEE. CDR3 length equals 12 residues. The CDR3 reads CASSPRTGELFF. The CDR3 region has the DNA TGTGCCAGCAGTCCTCGCACCGGGGAGCTGTTTTTT.

The V gene is TRBV30, the J gene TRBJ1-1, with D hard to call. The germline V and J ends were trimmed by 3 bases and 0 bases, with 14 bases remaining between them. From germline, CDR1 is GTSNPN and CDR2 SVGIG (reference sequence). The CDR3 is 15 amino acids. CDR3 in amino acids: CAWRRPRLLNTEAFF. The CDR3 coding sequence is TGTGCCTGGAGACGTCCGAGGCTCCTGAACACTGAAGCTTTCTTT.

The chain uses TRBV19 and TRBJ1-1; weak D call: TRBD1 (6 bases). There are 14 residues in the CDR3. Trimming took 5 bases from V and 0 from J, leaving 10 bases between them. Per germline, CDR1 LNHDA and CDR2 SQIVND (reference sequence). Here the CDR3 reads CASSVQGMNTEAFF. CDR3 coding DNA: TGTGCCAGTAGTGTCCAGGGGATGAACACTGAAGCTTTCTTT.

This clone appeared a few times. This chain uses TRBV27 with TRBJ2-1; 12 nucleotides line up with TRBD1. The trim removed 5 bases at V and 5 bases at J, leaving 7 bases unmatched. CDR3 size: 16 residues. Germline V gene lookup returns CDR1 MNHEY and CDR2 SMNVEV (reference sequence). CDR3 in amino acids: CASSRIGTGGHNEQFF. For the CDR3, the DNA is TGTGCCAGCAGTCGAATCGGGACAGGGGGCCACAATGAGCAGTTCTTC.

The V gene is TRBV16, the J gene TRBJ2-5; a weak D match, TRBD1 (6 bases). V lost 1 base to trimming and J lost 2 bases, with 14 bases between them. Germline CDR1 and CDR2: KGHSY and FQNENV. The CDR3 covers 16 residues. CDR3 amino acids: CASSQYETGSQETQYF. The CDR3 nucleotides read TGTGCCAGCAGCCAATACGAGACAGGTAGTCAAGAGACCCAGTACTTC. The entire variable domain, with the rest obtained from reference TRBV16 and TRBJ2-5, is as follows: GEEVAQTPKHLVRGEGQKAKLYCAPIKGHSYVFWYQQVLKNEFKFLISFQNENVFDETGMPKERFSAKCLPNSPCSLEIQATKLEDSAVYFCASSQYETGSQETQYFGPGTRLLVL.

This chain joins TRBV7-2 and TRBJ2-5; D is unresolved. Trimming took 4 bases from V and 2 from J, leaving 17 bases between them. The CDR3 loop spans 16 amino acids. CDR1 and CDR2 from the germline V gene are SGHTA and FQGNSA. DNA of the CDR3: TGTGCCAGCAGCTCGCCGACTCCTAGAAAACAAGAGACCCAGTACTTC. Its protein is CASSSPTPRKQETQYF.